This T cell receptor beta chain was identified in a study of T cells in Graves' hyperthyroidism and ophthalmopathy. Study results and limitations: A 13 V-J model separated ophthalmopathy from stable hyperthyroidism. The model anticipated ophthalmopathy a median approximately six months pre-onset.

Amplified regions were TCR beta CDR3 sequences from RNA transcripts. During a first-round RT-PCR of the TCR CDR3, the HTBI primer set was used. MiXCR was run by TCRdb on the multiplex PCR reads, yielding one entry per CDR3 protein. The table has 500,000 to 750,000 distinct CDR3 sequences, roughly 50% seen once. The CDR3 has 15 amino acids. Germline loops: CDR1 SGHNT, CDR2 YENEEA. J gave up 9 bases and V 5 bases, and 14 bases lay outside the gene matches. This clonotype was observed at least ten times. The antigen is not known. This sequence originates from a woman aged 18-29 years with Graves' hyperthyroidism. The sample taken for sequencing was peripheral blood or thyroid tissue (not recorded which). The rearrangement links TRBV11-3 to TRBJ2-5; 8 bases agree with TRBD2. The CDR3 DNA is TGTGCCAGCAGCGGACGGACTAGCTCTGATCGGGCCCAGTACTTC. Its protein product is CASSGRTSSDRAQYF.